This T cell receptor beta chain was sequenced in a study of blood T cell repertoires in COVID-19 (dated by TCRdb to 2018 to 2020). Looking at the study overall: Collaborator samples came from the United States, Italy and Spain and covered acute and convalescent phases of COVID-19. Subjects who had been exposed to COVID-19, were actively infected with it, or had recovered from it provided the deeply sampled blood TCRbeta repertoires that made up the dataset. Samples came from the ongoing ImmuneRACE study (first 160 participants) plus 1,254 subjects from 6 global collaborators. The repertoires were released in a freely available public database intended as a resource for research on the immune response to SARS-CoV-2. Where HLA class I and class II types were available, the types were taken from metadata supplied by the sample provider, not from assay-based typing. The sample metadata nearly always contained a de-identified subject ID, COVID-19 status, age in years and sex. The prospective study material was composed of cDNA or gDNA derived from T cells, B-cell-depleted T cells, or PBMCs.

From cysteine to phenylalanine, the CDR3 is 14 amino acids long. Only the CDR3 part of the read is kept: 42 bases, read in frame from the first base. The germline V gene (reference sequence) gives CDR1 as LNHDA and CDR2 as SQIVND. The V end loses 4 bases and the J end loses 4 bases, and a stretch of 10 bases separates them. TCRbeta CDR3 regions were amplified from genomic DNA using the immunoSEQ Assay, a bias-controlled multiplex PCR. Regarding the original processing steps: The number of nucleated cells in each sample was estimated from the amplification of reference gene primers within the assay. Sequence reads were collapsed and filtered to measure the absolute abundance of every unique TCRbeta CDR3 rearrangement. Productive Simpson clonality was computed per sample as the square root of Simpson's diversity index over productive rearrangements. TCRdb's version of the immuneACCESS table is confined to in-frame rearrangements and falls short of the full clone set. An unresolved V gene accounts for under half of the shortfall where checked; the remainder is of unknown origin. Clonal size and the V and J genes are those of that table, whereas D and trimming came from the DNA. This sample gives 270,000 or so clones in total; roughly 88% of them show up just once. The ten largest clones represent 2.5% to 3% of the sample.

Overall results and qualifications from the work: The quantity of clinical and demographic metadata differed by source and by participant and was supplied without curation.

Whole blood was collected in K2EDTA tubes by collaborating institutions according to the institutions' own protocols. For TCRbeta analysis, collaborators shipped samples as frozen whole blood, isolated PBMCs, or DNA extracted from either of those sample types. This clone was observed once. The clone's antigen remains unknown. One base away there is no much larger clone; base qualities are not given. The chain is made from TRBV19 and TRBJ1-4; the D segment cannot be called with confidence. Sequenced sample: peripheral blood. This TCR came from a young woman with active or convalescent COVID-19. The CDR3 has the sequence CASSRRGFNEKLFF. The bases read TGTGCCAGTAGTAGACGAGGCTTTAATGAAAAACTGTTTTTT.